The 22 T cell receptor beta chains given below trace back to one sample, sequenced in a study of PD-1 blockade in classical Hodgkin lymphoma. Sequencing used immunoSEQ multiplex PCR; TCRdb keeps in-frame clones, though not all of them. The data contain around 41,000 clones, roughly 72% of them singletons. After autologous stem cell transplantation all patients relapsed, and prior brentuximab vedotin exposure differed between cohorts. The specimen was peripheral blood mononuclear cells (PBMCs), collected before the second cycle of nivolumab. The receptors originated from a human donor with classical Hodgkin lymphoma.

The gene calls are TRBV25-1 and TRBJ1-2, with D unclear. The CDR3 has 14 residues. Trimming stripped 6 bases from V and 2 bases from J, with 13 bases between. Germline CDR1 and CDR2: MGHDK and SYGVNS. The CDR3 region is CASSTNRENYGYTF. CDR3 DNA: TGTGCCAGCAGCACTAACCGGGAAAACTATGGCTACACCTTC.

The genes are TRBV11-3 and TRBJ2-2; tentative D call: TRBD2 (6 bases). Trimming left V 0 bases short and J 0 bases short, with 14 bases between. The CDR3 covers 18 residues. The germline V gene has CDR1 SGHNT and CDR2 YENEEA. The DNA of the CDR3 is TGTGCCAGCAGCTTAGATCAGGGCGGGACCGCGAACACCGGGGAGCTGTTTTTT. It is translated as CASSLDQGGTANTGELFF.

The chain employs TRBV9 and TRBJ1-1, with D perhaps TRBD1 (6 bases). Germline CDR1 reads SGDLS; CDR2 reads YYNGEE. The CDR3 is 14 amino acids. The V and J ends lost 1 base and 4 bases respectively, with 11 bases between them. The CDR3 region is CASSVLSGATEAFF. CDR3 in DNA: TGTGCCAGCAGCGTACTATCGGGGGCCACTGAAGCTTTCTTT.

The J gene is TRBJ1-1, the V gene TRBV18, with D perhaps matching TRBD1 (6 bases). The germline gives CDR1 KGHSH, CDR2 LQKENI. CDR3 length equals 14 residues. V was shortened by 5 bases and J by 4 bases, with 14 bases between the two germline ends. The CDR3 loop is CASSAKQGSTEAFF. The CDR3 DNA follows: TGTGCCAGCTCAGCAAAACAGGGAAGCACTGAAGCTTTCTTT.

About this clone: The sample carries other DNA sequences with the same CDR3. The chain couples TRBV11-2 to TRBJ2-5; D not certain. This CDR3 is built from 11 residues. Per germline, CDR1 SGHAT and CDR2 FQNNGV. V was cut by 8 bases and J by 2 bases, with 6 bases left in between. The CDR3 DNA follows: TGTGCCAGCGGCACGCAAGAGACCCAGTACTTC. Encoded protein: CASGTQETQYF.

The genes are TRBV27 and TRBJ2-5; TRBD2 might be the D (5 bases). The end of the DNA fits TRBJ2-7 better, so the J call may be wrong. This CDR3 region has 15 residues. CDR1 and CDR2 from the germline V gene are MNHEY and SMNVEV (reference sequence). CDR3: CASSLKAGSSYEQYF. The CDR3 coding sequence is TGTGCCAGCAGTTTAAAGGCGGGCAGCTCCTACGAGCAGTACTTC.

This clone was picked up a small number of times. V usage is TRBV19 and J usage is TRBJ2-7, with 8 bases matching TRBD1. The CDR3 has 15 residues. Germline values: CDR1 LNHDA, CDR2 SQIVND (reference sequence). Trimming cost V 5 bases and J 4 bases; bases outside gene matches: 10. This chain's CDR3 is CASSARTGILYEQYF. The DNA of the CDR3 is TGTGCCAGTAGTGCCCGGACAGGGATCCTTTACGAGCAGTACTTC.

Of note for this clone: Distinct nucleotide sequences in the sample also encode this CDR3. The chain has TRBV19 and TRBJ2-1; D is ambiguous. From germline, CDR1 is LNHDA and CDR2 SQIVND (reference sequence). Trimming cost V 3 bases and J 6 bases, with 12 bases left between them. The CDR3 extends over 14 amino acids. CDR3 amino acids: CASSILIGSNEQFF. The CDR3 coding sequence is TGTGCCAGTAGTATCCTCATCGGATCCAATGAGCAGTTCTTC.

The chain combines TRBV27 with TRBJ2-5, with 10 bases fitting TRBD2. The closer fit of TRBJ2-7 to the DNA end suggests the J call may be wrong. The CDR3 is 15 amino acids. Per germline, CDR1 MNHEY and CDR2 SMNVEV (reference sequence). The CDR3 is CASSSPSSGSYEQYF. Written as DNA, the CDR3 is TGTGCCAGCAGTTCCCCATCTAGCGGGAGTTACGAGCAGTACTTC.

The chain uses TRBV7-8 and TRBJ2-7, with 11 bases fitting TRBD2. The CDR3 spans 15 residues. Germline CDR1 reads SGHVS; CDR2 reads FQNEAQ. V shed 5 bases, J shed 2 bases, and the junction held 5 bases outside the gene matches. Written as DNA, the CDR3 is TGTGCCAGCAGCCCCGGACTAGCGGGTACCTACGAGCAGTACTTC. It translates to CASSPGLAGTYEQYF.

The rearrangement joins TRBV7-8 to TRBJ1-5, with unresolved D. Germline V gene lookup returns CDR1 SGHVS and CDR2 FQNEAQ. The CDR3 runs to 17 residues. Trimming stripped 5 bases from V and 0 bases from J, with 17 bases between. The CDR3 coding sequence is TGTGCCAGCAGCCCCCGGGCAGCGGAGGATAGCAATCAGCCCCAGCATTTT. Residues: CASSPRAAEDSNQPQHF.

The chain is built from TRBV6-6 and TRBJ1-6; D unclear. Trimming shortened V by 2 bases and J by 5 bases, and 7 bases separated the two germline ends. CDR1 is MNHNY and CDR2 is SVGAGI in the germline V gene (reference sequence). The CDR3 loop spans 14 amino acids. The CDR3 sequence: CASSYGKDNSPLHF. Written as DNA, the CDR3 is TGTGCCAGCAGTTACGGGAAAGATAATTCACCCCTCCACTTT.

The rearrangement uses TRBV10-3 and TRBJ2-7; D may be TRBD1 (5 bases). The CDR3 has 13 amino acids. Germline V CDR1 and CDR2: ENHRY, SYGVKD. The ends were cut back, 0 bases at V and 4 bases at J, with 7 bases in the middle. The CDR3 loop reads CAISESRQYEQYF. CDR3 nucleotide sequence: TGTGCCATCAGTGAGTCGAGACAGTACGAGCAGTACTTC.

The rearrangement uses TRBV9 and TRBJ2-3; 9 bases agree with TRBD2. CDR1 is SGDLS and CDR2 is YYNGEE in the germline V gene. Trimming cost V 4 bases and J 2 bases; bases outside gene matches: 8. The CDR3 consists of 16 residues. Written as DNA, the CDR3 is TGTGCCAGCAGCATAGAAGCGGGAGGCGACACAGATACGCAGTATTTT. Translated: CASSIEAGGDTDTQYF.

This chain links TRBV5-1 with TRBJ2-7, with 7 nucleotides matching TRBD1. Losses at the gene ends were 6 bases for V and 0 bases for J; bases not matched to a gene: 9. Germline V gives CDR1 SGHRS, CDR2 YFSETQ. The CDR3 consists of 15 residues. The CDR3 DNA sequence: TGCGCCAGCAAGACAGGGTTCACCACCTCCTACGAGCAGTACTTC. It yields the protein CASKTGFTTSYEQYF.

The genes are TRBV13 and TRBJ2-3; TRBD2 matches 10 bases. Germline CDR1 PRHDT, CDR2 FYEKMQ (reference sequence). This CDR3 has 16 residues. Trimming took 4 bases from V and 2 from J; bases not matched to a gene: 6. The CDR3 protein is CASSSSGREDTDTQYF. CDR3 sequence (DNA): TGTGCCAGCAGCTCCAGCGGGAGGGAAGACACAGATACGCAGTATTTT.

This CDR3 is CAISESGQGEYEQYF. For the CDR3, the DNA is TGTGCCATCAGTGAATCGGGACAGGGAGAATACGAGCAGTACTTC. The chain combines TRBV10-3 with TRBJ2-7; 9 positions agree with TRBD1. V trimming: 3 bases; J trimming: 4 bases; junction bases outside the gene matches: 7. CDR1 ENHRY and CDR2 SYGVKD come from the germline V gene. This CDR3 is 15 amino acids long.

The sample holds a few counts of this clone. The chain carries TRBV22-1 and TRBJ2-4. TRBV22-1 constitutes a pseudogene. CDR3 size: 19 residues. The CDR3 sequence: CPGSALLWESPIAKNIQYF. DNA for the CDR3: TGTCCTGGGAGCGCACTTCTCTGGGAATCGCCCATAGCCAAAAACATTCAGTACTTC.

The chain carries TRBV7-8 and TRBJ1-1, with no clear D. CDR3 length equals 13 residues. Trimming left V 4 bases short and J 3 bases short, with 9 bases between. The V gene's germline CDR1 is SGHVS and CDR2 FQNEAQ. This CDR3 reads CASSSFSDTEAFF. The DNA for the CDR3 is TGTGCCAGCAGCTCCTTCAGCGACACTGAAGCTTTCTTT.

The CDR3: CASSLARTVDEQFF. The CDR3 region has the DNA TGTGCCAGCAGCTTAGCGCGAACGGTTGATGAGCAGTTCTTC. The chain links TRBV7-9 to TRBJ2-1, with no clear D. V was trimmed by 0 bases and J by 8 bases, leaving 11 bases between them. The CDR3 runs to 14 residues. Germline CDR1 SEHNR, CDR2 FQNEAQ (reference sequence).

V usage is TRBV27 and J usage is TRBJ1-2; a weak D match, TRBD1 (5 bases). Germline V gives CDR1 MNHEY, CDR2 SMNVEV (reference sequence). CDR3 size: 14 residues. The V end lost 5 bases, the J end lost 8 bases, and 18 bases lay between the germline ends. The CDR3 loop reads CASSAGPRGLGYTF. The CDR3 coding sequence is TGTGCCAGCAGTGCGGGCCCCCGGGGGTTGGGCTACACCTTC.

V gene TRBV11-3 combines with J gene TRBJ2-3, with D unresolved. In germline, CDR1 is SGHNT, CDR2 YENEEA. This CDR3 is 13 amino acids long. V was pared by 3 bases and J by 3 bases, with 7 bases between. In DNA form, the CDR3 reads TGTGCCAGCAGCTTCTTGGGGACAGATACGCAGTATTTT. Amino acids: CASSFLGTDTQYF.